This T cell receptor (beta chain) was found in a study of blood T cells in healthy people across ages. Study outcomes and limitations: Measured against age, TCR beta diversity per million T cells decreased in a roughly linear manner. Among long-lived donors, naive CD4+ cells were more numerous and diversity higher than in aged donors.

With regard to this clonotype: The antigen remains unidentified.

A sample-barcoded 5' primer and a J-beta primer mix were used in a second PCR of roughly 7 to 11 cycles. One entry per CDR3 protein results from TCRdb running MiXCR on the 5' RACE reads. The sample yields some 800,000 distinct CDR3 sequences, around 42% seen once. The germline CDR1 and CDR2 sequences are LNHNV and YYDKDF (reference sequence). The CDR3 is 16 residues long. Germline trimming cut 0 bases from V and 4 bases from J; bases unmatched to any gene: 5. Extraction of total RNA produced a minimum of 5 micrograms from each sample. V usage is TRBV15 and J usage is TRBJ2-3; 9 nucleotides align to TRBD1. Sequenced: blood. The receptor was derived from a man aged 55 to 70 in good health. CDR3 in amino acids: CATSRDSGTGSDTQYF. CDR3 DNA sequence: TGTGCCACCAGCAGAGATTCGGGGACAGGGTCAGATACGCAGTATTTT.